This T cell receptor beta chain was captured in a study of T cell responses to AZD1222 COVID-19 vaccine. Broader study findings: Unmutated variant regions are reportedly the target of nearly half of TCRs that are spike-specific. Seropositivity was recorded at baseline in only 6 or 7 AZD1222 recipients. Repertoire samples came only from after the peak T cell response.

Repertoires were generated with immunoSEQ multiplex PCR, while TCRdb's copy carries only in-frame clones and drops some. The table includes about 150,000 clones, 70% to 90% detected once. This clone was recorded only once. Its antigen is unidentified. This CDR3 spans 13 amino acids. Trimming removed 6 bases from V and 6 bases from J; junction bases left unmatched: 6. Germline lookup yields CDR1 MNHNY and CDR2 SVGAGI (reference sequence). The rearrangement uses TRBV6-6 and TRBJ1-2, with 8 bases lining up with TRBD1. Sequenced here: peripheral blood, sampled on day 0 of AZD1222 vaccination. This receptor was taken from an adult in good health. In nucleotides, the CDR3 is TGTGCCAGCAGCCCGGACAGGGACGATGGCTACACCTTC. Encoded protein: CASSPDRDDGYTF.